These 27 T cell receptor beta chains were sequenced from one sample in a study of CD8+CD57+ T cells in acquired aplastic anemia. CDR3 and TCR beta VDJ profiling relied on genomic DNA as the template. TCRdb reanalysed the reads using MiXCR and keeps one entry per CDR3 protein. The data hold 150,000 to 200,000 distinct CDR3 sequences, with under 55% observed a single time. Sequences were obtained from sorted CD4+, CD8+, or CD8+CD57+ T cells (not recorded which) from PBMCs. The receptor source for this set is a human donor in good health.

This clonotype was counted at least ten times. The V gene is TRBV9, the J gene TRBJ2-3, with D possibly TRBD2 on 5 matching bases. V shed 4 bases and J shed 1 base, with 10 bases lying between them. Germline V gives CDR1 SGDLS, CDR2 YYNGEE. CDR3 length equals 14 residues. For the CDR3, the DNA is TGTGCCAGCAGCTCTCGGACTGGCACAGATACGCAGTATTTT. It specifies CASSSRTGTDTQYF.

Only one count was recorded for this clonotype. The CDR3 loop is CASSMRQSLEAFF. DNA of the CDR3: TGTGCCAGCAGCATGAGACAGTCACTTGAAGCTTTCTTT. V usage is TRBV7-2 and J usage is TRBJ1-1, with TRBD1 as a possible D gene (5 bases). The germline V gene encodes CDR1 SGHTA and CDR2 FQGNSA. The CDR3 consists of 13 residues. Trimming shortened V by 5 bases and J by 7 bases, and 14 bases separated the two germline ends.

The J gene is TRBJ2-7, the V gene TRBV29-1; perhaps TRBD1 as D (6 bases). The CDR3 length is 13 residues. Germline V gene lookup returns CDR1 SQVTM and CDR2 ANQGSEA. V gave up 7 bases and J gave up 0 bases, with 13 bases separating them. The CDR3 DNA follows: TGCAGCGGCCAATCAGGGGCCTCCTACGAGCAGTACTTC. Translating it yields CSGQSGASYEQYF.

This clonotype occurred many times. V gene TRBV7-2 combines with J gene TRBJ2-1; TRBD2 agrees at 8 bases. Germline CDR1 and CDR2: SGHTA and FQGNSA. Trimming took 1 base from V and 2 from J; bases not matched to a gene: 7. The CDR3 has 17 amino acids. CDR3 loop: CASSLGLAGQTYNEQFF. The CDR3 DNA is TGTGCCAGCAGCTTAGGCCTAGCGGGCCAAACCTACAATGAGCAGTTCTTC. Using reference TRBV7-2 and TRBJ2-1 for the parts outside the CDR3, the full variable domain is GAGVSQSPSNKVTEKGKDVELRCDPISGHTALYWYRQSLGQGLEFLIYFQGNSAPDKSGLPSDRFSAERTGGSVSTLTIQRTQQEDSAVYLCASSLGLAGQTYNEQFFGPGTRLTVL.

This chain links TRBV2 with TRBJ2-2, with D possibly being TRBD1 (5 bases). The CDR3 is 15 residues long. V was trimmed by 7 bases and J by 0 bases, leaving 12 bases between them. CDR1 and CDR2 from the germline V gene are SNHLY and FYNNEI. CDR3 loop: CASTQAYANTGELFF. In DNA form, the CDR3 reads TGTGCCAGCACACAGGCTTACGCGAACACCGGGGAGCTGTTTTTT.

Concerning this clonotype: A read error is likely, as this CDR3 ends without the conserved phenylalanine or tryptophan. V gene TRBV7-2 combines with J gene TRBJ1-2, with no clear D. V lost 3 bases to trimming and J lost 5 bases, with 13 bases between them. Per germline, CDR1 SGHTA and CDR2 FQGNSA. This CDR3 spans 14 amino acids. CDR3 bases: TGTGCCAGCAGCTTTGGGCAGTCCCCGTATGGCTACACCCTC. Translated, it gives CASSFGQSPYGYTL.

This chain uses TRBV29-1 with TRBJ2-1; 8 positions agree with TRBD2. Trimming took 5 bases from V and 7 from J; bases not matched to a gene: 7. Germline CDR1 is SQVTM and CDR2 is ANQGSEA. The CDR3 length is 13 residues. In nucleotides, the CDR3 is TGCAGCGTTAGCGGGGGTGCGGGGAATGAGCAGTTCTTC. Protein: CSVSGGAGNEQFF.

This clonotype appeared a few times. Given a much more abundant clone one base away, this may be a read error. This chain uses TRBV5-5 with TRBJ2-7; either TRBD1 or TRBD2 may supply D (7 bases each). CDR1 SGHKS and CDR2 YYEKEE come from the germline V gene (reference sequence). This CDR3 spans 15 amino acids. CDR3 nucleotides: TGTGCCAGCAGCTACAGGGAGGGGGCCCACTACGGGCAGTACTTC. This sequence encodes CASSYREGAHYGQYF.

This clonotype has at least ten counts. V usage is TRBV5-1 and J usage is TRBJ2-5; 9 bases map to TRBD1. The V and J ends lost 5 bases and 4 bases, in that order; junction bases with no gene match: 0. The CDR3 spans 12 residues. Germline lookup yields CDR1 SGHRS and CDR2 YFSETQ. CDR3 loop: CASRDRGETQYF. The CDR3 DNA is TGCGCCAGCAGGGACAGGGGAGAGACCCAGTACTTC.

This clonotype came up many times. The chain employs TRBV6-1 and TRBJ2-3; TRBD2 aligns across 7 bases. J gave up 6 bases and V 6 bases, and 9 bases lay outside the gene matches. From germline, CDR1 is MNHNS and CDR2 SASEGT. CDR3 length: 14 amino acids. DNA for the CDR3: TGTGCCAGCAGGAGGCGGGGGACGAGGGATACGCAGTATTTT. Translating gives CASRRRGTRDTQYF.

This clonotype was seen more than once but under ten times. The V gene is TRBV28, the J gene TRBJ1-5; a possible D gene is TRBD1 (6 bases). The germline V gene encodes CDR1 MDHEN and CDR2 SYDVKM. The CDR3 sequence is 15 residues long. The ends were cut back, 2 bases at V and 6 bases at J, with 14 bases in the middle. CDR3 in amino acids: CASSLAAGDGQPQHF. Here the CDR3 DNA reads TGTGCCAGCAGTTTAGCGGCAGGGGATGGTCAGCCCCAGCATTTT.

About this clonotype itself: At one end the junction does not follow the germline gene, possibly because of a read error. This chain connects TRBV10-3 to TRBJ2-3; 9 bases align to TRBD1. CDR3 length: 16 residues. Looked up from germline, CDR1 is ENHRY and CDR2 is SYGVKD. Written as DNA, the CDR3 is TGTGCCATCAGTGGACCGGGACAGGGTTTCACAGATGCGCAGTATTTT. This gives the protein CAISGPGQGFTDAQYF.

This clonotype occurred many times. The chain carries TRBV20-1 and TRBJ1-2, with TRBD1 as a possible D gene (6 bases). Germline CDR1 DFQATT, CDR2 SNEGSKA (reference sequence). The CDR3 has 12 residues. V was clipped by 3 bases and J by 7 bases, with 12 bases between them. CDR3 sequence: CSARQGRSGYTF. The CDR3 nucleotides read TGCAGTGCTAGGCAGGGGCGGAGTGGCTACACCTTC.

This clonotype was seen many times. The chain has TRBV15 and TRBJ2-4, with 10 bases fitting TRBD1. The ends lost 3 bases at V and 9 bases at J; junction bases unmatched: 5. CDR3 size: 14 residues. Germline V gene lookup returns CDR1 LNHNV and CDR2 YYDKDF (reference sequence). The CDR3 DNA sequence: TGTGCCACCAGCAGCGACAGGGGGCCTAGCATTCAGTACTTC. Translating gives CATSSDRGPSIQYF.

This clonotype was seen a handful of times. The rearrangement joins TRBV6-1 to TRBJ1-5; 7 bases align to TRBD1. CDR1 and CDR2 (germline): MNHNS, SASEGT. The CDR3 covers 14 residues. After removal of 9 bases from V and 4 bases from J, the junction contained 9 bases not matched to a gene. The CDR3 sequence: CASTTTGRNQPQHF. CDR3 in DNA: TGTGCCAGTACTACGACAGGGCGGAATCAGCCCCAGCATTTT.

The V gene is TRBV2, the J gene TRBJ2-7; no clear D gene. V was trimmed by 4 bases and J by 2 bases, leaving 15 bases between them. From germline, CDR1 is SNHLY and CDR2 FYNNEI. This CDR3 has 15 residues. CDR3 DNA: TGTGCCAGCAGTGCTAGGCGGCTAGAAGCCTACGAGCAGTACTTC. It specifies CASSARRLEAYEQYF.

This clonotype appeared many times. This sequence joins TRBV10-3 and TRBJ2-7; no firm D call. Germline loops: CDR1 ENHRY, CDR2 SYGVKD. The CDR3 length is 15 residues. Trimming shortened V by 0 bases and J by 2 bases, and 11 bases separated the two germline ends. DNA of the CDR3: TGTGCCATCAGTGAGTCGTTGGGTGCAACCTACGAGCAGTACTTC. Amino acids: CAISESLGATYEQYF.

This chain uses TRBV5-1 with TRBJ2-2, with 7 nucleotides matching TRBD1. Germline assignment: CDR1 SGHRS and CDR2 YFSETQ. The CDR3 sequence is 17 residues long. The V and J ends lost 4 bases and 1 base, in that order; junction bases with no gene match: 10. The CDR3 sequence: CASSVRQGPQNTGELFF. CDR3 bases: TGCGCCAGCAGCGTGCGACAGGGCCCTCAGAACACCGGGGAGCTGTTTTTT.

J is TRBJ2-4 and V is TRBV12-3 or TRBV12-4; TRBD2 matches at 10 bases. CDR3 length equals 16 residues. V was clipped by 5 bases and J by 0 bases; unmatched bases: 4. CDR3 sequence (DNA): TGTGCCAGCAGTCCTAGCGGGGGACTAGCCAAAAACATTCAGTACTTC. Amino acids: CASSPSGGLAKNIQYF.

The rearrangement uses TRBV25-1 and TRBJ2-7, with 8 bases fitting TRBD1. V shed 10 bases, J shed 5 bases, and the junction held 10 bases outside the gene matches. The CDR3 covers 13 residues. Germline V gives CDR1 MGHDK, CDR2 SYGVNS. CDR3 in amino acids: CATSTGARNEQYF. CDR3 nucleotide sequence: TGTGCCACCTCGACAGGGGCGAGAAACGAGCAGTACTTC.

The chain links TRBV4-2 to TRBJ1-6; D gene ambiguous. V lost 4 bases and J 2 bases, leaving 12 bases between the germline ends. Germline V gives CDR1 LGHNA, CDR2 YNFKEQ. The CDR3 contains 16 residues. The CDR3, as DNA: TGTGCCAGCAGCCTCTTGGGAGGGACCTATAATTCACCCCTCCACTTT. Translated, it gives CASSLLGGTYNSPLHF.

This clonotype was seen only once. The chain uses TRBV12-3 or TRBV12-4 and TRBJ2-1, with D uncertain. This CDR3 comprises 13 residues. Trimming left V 6 bases short and J 9 bases short, with 15 bases between. The chain's CDR3 is CASSQFPSAEQFF. CDR3 in DNA: TGTGCCAGCAGCCAATTTCCCAGCGCTGAGCAGTTCTTC.

The genes are TRBV19 and TRBJ2-5; D might be TRBD1 (5 bases). Germline V gene lookup returns CDR1 LNHDA and CDR2 SQIVND (reference sequence). The CDR3 sequence is 14 residues long. With 7 bases removed from V and 1 base from J, the gap between germline ends came to 13 bases. CDR3 sequence: CASNLGLPQETQYF. The CDR3 DNA is TGTGCCAGTAACCTGGGGCTCCCCCAAGAGACCCAGTACTTC.

The chain uses TRBV4-1 and TRBJ2-6, with 8 nucleotides matching TRBD2. CDR3 size: 19 residues. Germline CDR1 and CDR2: MGHRA and YSYEKL. The J segment lost 3 bases and the V segment lost 6 bases, leaving 16 bases of the junction unmatched. The CDR3 nucleotides read TGCGCCAGCAGGCAGTACGGGGACGGGAGGGGACTTGGGGCCAACGTCCTGACTTTC. This sequence encodes CASRQYGDGRGLGANVLTF.

The gene calls are TRBV7-4 and TRBJ1-1; D unclear. The CDR3 is 13 amino acids. The germline gives CDR1 SGHVT, CDR2 SQSDAQ. The V and J ends lost 3 bases and 11 bases respectively, with 16 bases between them. The chain's CDR3 is CASSLGPGGSAFF. CDR3 sequence (DNA): TGTGCCAGCAGCTTGGGCCCCGGCGGGAGCGCTTTCTTT.

This chain links TRBV15 with TRBJ2-3; D is uncertain. The CDR3 length is 14 residues. CDR1 and CDR2 (germline): LNHNV, YYDKDF (reference sequence). The germline V and J ends were trimmed by 1 base and 6 bases, with 11 bases remaining between them. CDR3 sequence: CATSRVVMGDTQYF. The DNA of the CDR3 is TGTGCCACCAGCAGAGTAGTAATGGGGGATACGCAGTATTTT.

This clonotype was seen repeatedly, ten times or more. CDR3 nucleotides: TGTGCCAGCAGCATTGGGGGAGACGGCAATCAGCCCCAGCATTTT. Amino acid sequence: CASSIGGDGNQPQHF. This sequence joins TRBV12-3 or TRBV12-4 and TRBJ1-5, with TRBD1 as a possible D gene (5 bases). The CDR3 sequence is 15 residues long. Trimming pared 6 bases from V and 2 bases from J, leaving 14 bases between.